The 14 T cell receptor beta chains given below trace back to one sample, sequenced in a study of blood T cell repertoires in COVID-19 (dated by TCRdb to 2020 to 2022). The library was made by the immunoSEQ multiplex PCR assay. TCRdb limited this immuneACCESS table to in-frame rearrangements with V and J called. A share of clones is missing; checked studies link under half to unresolved V genes, and the rest is unexplained. The sample table shows about 150,000 clones, and about 85% are seen once. The ten largest make up approximately 0.6% of the sample. Sequenced input: peripheral blood. These receptor sequences come from a man aged 60 to 75 with COVID-19, enrolled during active disease.

The chain combines TRBV9 with TRBJ1-1, with TRBD1 as a possible D gene (6 bases). Germline loops: CDR1 SGDLS, CDR2 YYNGEE. This CDR3 is 15 amino acids long. V gave up 2 bases and J gave up 1 base, with 12 bases separating them. The CDR3 region has the DNA TGTGCCAGCAGCGTTTCCCTGGGGGCGAACACTGAAGCTTTCTTT. Translated, it gives CASSVSLGANTEAFF. The full variable domain, with the rest looked up from reference TRBV9 and TRBJ1-1, is DSGVTQTPKHLITATGQRVTLRCSPRSGDLSVYWYQQSLDQGLQFLIQYYNGEERAKGNILERFSAQQFPDLHSELNLSSLELGDSALYFCASSVSLGANTEAFFGQGTRLTVV.

The chain has TRBV4-3 and TRBJ2-2; D not certain. V was trimmed by 3 bases and J by 5 bases, leaving 4 bases between them. The CDR3 extends over 12 amino acids. In germline, CDR1 is LGHNA, CDR2 YSLEER. CDR3 DNA: TGCGCCAGCAGCCAGCAGACCGGGGAGCTGTTTTTT. This sequence encodes CASSQQTGELFF.

The V and J genes are TRBV19 and TRBJ1-5; D is perhaps TRBD1 (5 bases). CDR3 length: 13 amino acids. The V end lost 7 bases, the J end lost 3 bases, and 10 bases lay between the germline ends. Germline V gene data show CDR1 as LNHDA and CDR2 as SQIVND (reference sequence). CDR3 amino acids: CASKRQTNQPQHF. The CDR3 region has the DNA TGTGCCAGTAAACGACAGACCAATCAGCCCCAGCATTTT.

The chain links TRBV7-6 to TRBJ2-1; D gene ambiguous. The ends were cut back, 5 bases at V and 1 base at J, with 12 bases in the middle. The CDR3 contains 15 residues. Per the germline V gene, CDR1 is SGHVS and CDR2 is FNYEAQ. The CDR3 sequence is CASSARYKSYNEQFF. The DNA of the CDR3 is TGTGCCAGCAGCGCTAGGTACAAATCCTACAATGAGCAGTTCTTC.

The CDR3 DNA reads as TGCGCCAGCAGCCTCCCAGGGGGTGTTCGGCCAGATACGCAGTATTTT. Protein: CASSLPGGVRPDTQYF. The chain links TRBV4-1 to TRBJ2-3; 7 bases map to TRBD1. From germline, CDR1 is MGHRA and CDR2 YSYEKL. The ends lost 4 bases at V and 4 bases at J; junction bases unmatched: 11. The CDR3 spans 16 residues.

This rearrangement joins TRBV7-6 to TRBJ1-1; TRBD1 is a possible D gene (6 bases). The V gene lost 3 bases and the J gene lost 1 base, with 9 bases spanning the gap. Germline lookup yields CDR1 SGHVS and CDR2 FNYEAQ. The CDR3 is 14 amino acids. The CDR3 reads CASSFGQRNTEAFF. CDR3 DNA sequence: TGTGCCAGCAGCTTTGGACAGCGGAACACTGAAGCTTTCTTT.

The chain combines TRBV5-1 with TRBJ1-3; 8 bases match TRBD1. The CDR3 is 18 amino acids. The germline V gene encodes CDR1 SGHRS and CDR2 YFSETQ. Trimming took 3 bases from V and 0 from J; bases not matched to a gene: 11. CDR3 sequence reads: CASSWKSGQESSGNTIYF. The CDR3 DNA is TGCGCCAGCAGCTGGAAATCGGGACAGGAGAGCTCTGGAAACACCATATATTTT.

The CDR3, as DNA: TGCAGCGTTAGCGGGACAGGGTGGACCGGGGAGCTGTTTTTT. Residues: CSVSGTGWTGELFF. The gene calls are TRBV29-1 and TRBJ2-2; TRBD1 aligns across 9 bases. The CDR3 is 14 residues long. V lost 5 bases, J lost 5 bases, and 6 bases stayed unmatched. Germline lookup yields CDR1 SQVTM and CDR2 ANQGSEA.

The chain carries TRBV12-3 or TRBV12-4 and TRBJ1-5, with TRBD1 as a possible D gene (5 bases). V was clipped by 8 bases and J by 4 bases, with 12 bases between them. The CDR3 sequence is 13 residues long. CDR3 region: CASSPDRNQPQHF. The CDR3 nucleotides are TGTGCCAGCTCCCCTGACAGAAATCAGCCCCAGCATTTT.

The rearrangement uses TRBV19 and TRBJ2-1, with 12 bases that match TRBD2. The junction had 7 bases not matched to a gene; V was cut back by 1 base and J by 3 bases. Germline V gene data show CDR1 as LNHDA and CDR2 as SQIVND (reference sequence). This CDR3 has 18 residues. This CDR3 reads CASSIVLAGGGLYNEQFF. In DNA form, the CDR3 reads TGTGCCAGTAGTATAGTCCTAGCGGGAGGGGGTCTCTACAATGAGCAGTTCTTC. Variable domain in full (rest from reference TRBV19 and TRBJ2-1): DGGITQSPKYLFRKEGQNVTLSCEQNLNHDAMYWYRQDPGQGLRLIYYSQIVNDFQKGDIAEGYSVSREKKESFPLTVTSAQKNPTAFYLCASSIVLAGGGLYNEQFFGPGTRLTVL.

The rearrangement links TRBV5-1 to TRBJ1-3, with D perhaps TRBD1 (6 bases). This CDR3 is 17 amino acids long. Germline assignment: CDR1 SGHRS and CDR2 YFSETQ. Trimming shortened V by 0 bases and J by 0 bases, and 13 bases separated the two germline ends. The CDR3 reads CASSLALDSRSGNTIYF. The CDR3, as DNA: TGCGCCAGCAGCTTGGCCTTGGACAGCCGCTCTGGAAACACCATATATTTT.

This clone was seen once. This sequence joins TRBV29-1 and TRBJ2-7; 7 nucleotides line up with TRBD2. The CDR3 spans 14 residues. Per the germline V gene, CDR1 is SQVTM and CDR2 is ANQGSEA. V shed 6 bases, J shed 4 bases, and the junction held 12 bases outside the gene matches. The chain's CDR3 is CSVVPGGSEYEQYF. The CDR3, as DNA: TGCAGCGTGGTACCGGGAGGCTCTGAGTACGAGCAGTACTTC.

The V call is TRBV6-5, the J call TRBJ2-3, with D perhaps TRBD2 (6 bases). Germline V CDR1 and CDR2: MNHEY, SVGAGI. V was pared by 7 bases and J by 3 bases, with 14 bases between. CDR3 size: 14 residues. CDR3 region: CASTWLGGTDTQYF. CDR3 DNA sequence: TGTGCCAGCACATGGCTCGGGGGAACAGATACGCAGTATTTT.

The rearrangement joins TRBV6-5 to TRBJ2-2, with TRBD1 matching over 9 bases. The CDR3 runs 15 residues. Germline V lookup: CDR1 MNHEY, CDR2 SVGAGI. V trimming: 4 bases; J trimming: 4 bases; junction bases outside the gene matches: 4. The CDR3 protein is CASSFEQGATGELFF. Written as DNA, the CDR3 is TGTGCCAGCAGTTTTGAACAGGGGGCCACCGGGGAGCTGTTTTTT.